This T cell receptor (beta chain) was recorded in a study of cytomegalovirus exposure and HLA in healthy donors. It was with 60 Vbeta and 13 Jbeta primers that the PCR ran. Profiling relied on immunoSEQ multiplex PCR, and the TCRdb table lists in-frame clones only, not all of them. The sample comprises around 170,000 clones, 84% of which are singletons, and roughly 2.6% rests with the top ten. This clone was counted a few times. This CDR3 has 18 amino acids. With 4 bases clipped from V and 1 base from J, the junction kept 11 bases outside the gene matches. Germline V CDR1 and CDR2: SGDLS, YYNGEE. The receptor's source is a woman in her forties or fifties in good health and CMV-seropositive. The rearrangement joins TRBV9 to TRBJ2-3; 11 nucleotides align to TRBD2. The sample was PBMCs. The CDR3 nucleotides are TGTGCCAGCAGCTCGACGACTAGCGGGGCCGACCGCACAGATACGCAGTATTTT. Protein product: CASSSTTSGADRTDTQYF.